This T cell receptor (beta chain) was captured in a study of a mutant IDH1 vaccine in newly diagnosed glioma (dated by TCRdb to 2020 to 2023). Concerning the study at large: Eight vaccinations were administered to patients in weeks 1, 3, 5, 7, 11, 15, 19 and 23, corresponding to visits V03 through V10. Vaccination started 4-6 weeks after radiotherapy alone, or was given together with temozolomide cycles in the groups whose treatment included chemotherapy. Of the 32 patients who were treated, about 62% were male and about 40% were female, and the mean age was around 40 years. Before enrollment, most patients had been given radiochemotherapy with temozolomide as standard therapy, while the rest had received either radiotherapy alone or temozolomide alone. Peripheral blood samples were drawn at six visits, namely V03 (baseline), V05, V07, V10, V12 and V13. For exploratory analyses, longitudinal TCRB deep sequencing was carried out in around 26 treated patients wherever samples were available.

The paper as a whole reports these results and caveats: Immune responses induced by the vaccine were seen in over 80% of patients across multiple MHC alleles. The authors noted that analyses of patient blood samples could not be reproduced because of sample limitations. Availability determined which PBMC samples were chosen for TCRB deep sequencing. Pseudoprogression seemed to be unrelated to changes in the top peripheral T cell clonotypes found by TCRB sequencing.

The germline V gene (reference sequence) gives CDR1 as GTSNPN and CDR2 as SVGIG. After removal of 0 bases from V and 5 bases from J, the junction retains 10 bases not matched to a gene. Its CDR3 holds 16 amino acids, cysteine through phenylalanine. The only DNA kept is the CDR3, 48 bases in frame from the first base. The method behind the library was the immunoSEQ multiplex PCR assay. Following the manufacturer's protocol, the hsTCRB Kit was used to amplify rearranged TCR beta chain sequences. TCRB libraries were sequenced on an Illumina MiSeq. Concerning the study's data processing: The proprietary platform of the kit vendor was used for demultiplexing, trimming and gene mapping. The immuneACCESS repertoire file appears here via TCRdb, limited to in-frame rearrangements. These files lack a portion of the clones; in checked studies, under half of the deficit traces to unresolved V genes, and the cause of the others is not known. Clonal size and the V and J genes are those of that table, whereas D and trimming came from the DNA. In this sample the table shows over 55,000 clones, roughly 81% of which occur a single time. The ten largest clones represent about 8.1% of the sample.

The sample's time point label, decoded: week 23, last vaccination. A 20-mer mutant IDH1 peptide at 300 micrograms in Montanide made up each vaccine dose, which was injected subcutaneously together with topical imiquimod. All donors had newly diagnosed IDH1-mutant astrocytomas of WHO grade 3 or 4 that showed loss of nuclear ATRX. The samples were drawn from NOA16, a multicentre, single-arm, open-label phase I trial in Germany that tested a mutant IDH1 peptide vaccine in humans for the first time. Genomic DNA for TCRB sequencing was extracted from EDTA blood using the DNeasy Blood and Tissue Kit. This clone was seen a single time. Its antigen target is currently unknown. Base qualities were left out, and no much larger clone turns up one base away.

This receptor was taken from a woman aged 40 to 50 with glioma. Some clones in this sample may be carry-over from other donors' samples. This chain is built from TRBV30 and TRBJ2-5, with 9 bases aligning to TRBD1. The source material was PBMCs, sampled from a glioma patient whose treatment included an IDH1 peptide vaccine. CDR3 loop: CAWSVPLTGGAETQYF. The DNA sequence is as follows: TGTGCCTGGAGTGTACCCCTTACAGGGGGCGCGGAGACCCAGTACTTC.